This T cell receptor beta chain was identified during a study of CD8 T cells in ankylosing spondylitis. Study results and caveats: Disease-linked clones bore a CD8+ phenotype, appearing relatively rarely in peripheral blood. Within ankylosing spondylitis blood, a TCR beta motif made up of roughly eight highly homologous variants appeared to be characteristic.

Turning to this clonotype: No antigen is known for it.

TCRdb re-called the 5' RACE reads through MiXCR, storing one row per CDR3 protein. The sample records approximately 400,000 distinct CDR3 sequences, roughly a quarter being singletons. Sequencing used blood, either unsorted or a sorted T cell fraction (not recorded which). This TCR came from a male donor with ankylosing spondylitis.

This CDR3 reads CSAPPAGGIETQYF. The CDR3 DNA follows: TGCAGTGCTCCTCCGGCGGGCGGGATTGAGACCCAGTACTTC. The gene calls are TRBV20-1 and TRBJ2-5; D may be TRBD2 (6 bases). CDR1 is DFQATT, CDR2 SNEGSKA, per germline (reference sequence). CDR3 length equals 14 residues. Trimming cost V 5 bases and J 5 bases, with 18 bases left between them.